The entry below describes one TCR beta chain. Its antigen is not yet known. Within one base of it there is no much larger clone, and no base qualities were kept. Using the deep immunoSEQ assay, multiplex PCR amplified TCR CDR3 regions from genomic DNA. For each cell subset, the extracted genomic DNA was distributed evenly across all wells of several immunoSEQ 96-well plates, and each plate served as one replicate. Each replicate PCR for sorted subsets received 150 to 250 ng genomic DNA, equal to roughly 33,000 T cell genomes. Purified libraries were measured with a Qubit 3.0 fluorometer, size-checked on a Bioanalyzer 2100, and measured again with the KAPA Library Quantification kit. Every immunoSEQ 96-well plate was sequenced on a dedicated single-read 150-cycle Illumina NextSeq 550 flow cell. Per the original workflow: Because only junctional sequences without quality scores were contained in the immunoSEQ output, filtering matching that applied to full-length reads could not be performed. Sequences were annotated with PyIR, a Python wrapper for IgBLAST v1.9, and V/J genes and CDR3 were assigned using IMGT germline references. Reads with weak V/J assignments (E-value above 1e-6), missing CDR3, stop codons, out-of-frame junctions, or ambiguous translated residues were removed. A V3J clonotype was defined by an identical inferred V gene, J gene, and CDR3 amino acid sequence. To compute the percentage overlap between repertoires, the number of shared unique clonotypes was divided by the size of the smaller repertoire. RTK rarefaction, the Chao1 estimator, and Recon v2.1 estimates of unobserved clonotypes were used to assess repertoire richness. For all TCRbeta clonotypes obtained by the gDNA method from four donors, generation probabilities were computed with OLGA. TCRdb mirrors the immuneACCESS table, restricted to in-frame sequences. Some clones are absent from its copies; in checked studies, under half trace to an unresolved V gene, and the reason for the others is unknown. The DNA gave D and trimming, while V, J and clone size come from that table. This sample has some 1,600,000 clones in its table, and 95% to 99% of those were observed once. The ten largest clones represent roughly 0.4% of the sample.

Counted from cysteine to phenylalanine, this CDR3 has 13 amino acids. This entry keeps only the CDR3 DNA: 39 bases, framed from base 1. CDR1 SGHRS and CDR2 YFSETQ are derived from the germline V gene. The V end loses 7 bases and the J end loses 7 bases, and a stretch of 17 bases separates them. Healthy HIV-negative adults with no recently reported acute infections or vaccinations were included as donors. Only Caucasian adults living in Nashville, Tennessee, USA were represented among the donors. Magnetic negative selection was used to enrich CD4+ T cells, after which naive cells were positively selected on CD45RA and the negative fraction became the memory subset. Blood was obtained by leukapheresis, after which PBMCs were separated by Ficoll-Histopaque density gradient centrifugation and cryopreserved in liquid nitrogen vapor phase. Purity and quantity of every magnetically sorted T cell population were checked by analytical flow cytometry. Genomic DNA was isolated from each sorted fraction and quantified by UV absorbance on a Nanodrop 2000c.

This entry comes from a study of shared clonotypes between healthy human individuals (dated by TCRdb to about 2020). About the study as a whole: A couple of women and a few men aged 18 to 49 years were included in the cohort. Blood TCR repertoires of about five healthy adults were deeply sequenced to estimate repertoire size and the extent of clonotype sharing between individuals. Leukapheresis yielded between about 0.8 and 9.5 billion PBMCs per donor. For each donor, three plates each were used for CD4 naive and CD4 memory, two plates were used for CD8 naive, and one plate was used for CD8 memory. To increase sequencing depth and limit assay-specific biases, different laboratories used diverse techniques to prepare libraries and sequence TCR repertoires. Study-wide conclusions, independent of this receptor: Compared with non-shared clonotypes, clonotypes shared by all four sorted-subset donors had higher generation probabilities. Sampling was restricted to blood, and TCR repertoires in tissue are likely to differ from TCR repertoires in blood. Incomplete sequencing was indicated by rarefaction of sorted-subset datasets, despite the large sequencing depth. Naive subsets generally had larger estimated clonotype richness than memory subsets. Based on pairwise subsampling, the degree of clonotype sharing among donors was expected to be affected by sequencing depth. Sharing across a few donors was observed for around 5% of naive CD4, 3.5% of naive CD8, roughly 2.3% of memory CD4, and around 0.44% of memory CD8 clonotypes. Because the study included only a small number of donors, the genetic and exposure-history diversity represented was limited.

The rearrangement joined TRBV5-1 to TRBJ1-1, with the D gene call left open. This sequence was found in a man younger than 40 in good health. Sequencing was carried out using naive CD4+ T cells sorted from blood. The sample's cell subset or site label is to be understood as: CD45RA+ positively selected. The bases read TGCGCCAGCTCCAGCGGGAAACAGTTTGAAGCTTTCTTT. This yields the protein CASSSGKQFEAFF.